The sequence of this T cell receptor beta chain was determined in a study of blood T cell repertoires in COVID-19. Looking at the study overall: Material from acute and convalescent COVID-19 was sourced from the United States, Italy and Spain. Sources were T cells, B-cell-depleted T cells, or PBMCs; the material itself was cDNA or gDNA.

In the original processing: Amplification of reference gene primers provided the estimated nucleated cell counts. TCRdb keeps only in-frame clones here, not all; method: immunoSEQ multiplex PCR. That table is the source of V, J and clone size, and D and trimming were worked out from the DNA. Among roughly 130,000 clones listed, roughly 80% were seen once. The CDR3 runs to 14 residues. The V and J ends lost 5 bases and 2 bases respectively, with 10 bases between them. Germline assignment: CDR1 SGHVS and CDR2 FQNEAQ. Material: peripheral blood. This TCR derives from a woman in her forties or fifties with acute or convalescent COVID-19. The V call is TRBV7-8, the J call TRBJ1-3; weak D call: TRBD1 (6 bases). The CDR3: CASSQTGPGNTIYF. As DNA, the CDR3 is TGTGCCAGCAGCCAAACAGGGCCTGGAAACACCATATATTTT.